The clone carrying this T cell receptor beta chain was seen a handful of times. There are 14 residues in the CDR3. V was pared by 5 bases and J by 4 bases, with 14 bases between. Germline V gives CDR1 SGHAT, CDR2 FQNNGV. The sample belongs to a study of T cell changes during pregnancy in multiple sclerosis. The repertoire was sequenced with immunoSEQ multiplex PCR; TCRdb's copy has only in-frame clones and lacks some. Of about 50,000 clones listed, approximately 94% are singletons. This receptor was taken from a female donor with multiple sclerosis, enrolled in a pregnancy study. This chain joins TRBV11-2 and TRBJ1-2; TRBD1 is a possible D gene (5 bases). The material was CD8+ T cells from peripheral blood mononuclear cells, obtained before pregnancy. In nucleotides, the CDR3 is TGTGCCAGCAGCGCACCAGGGATAAGCTATGGCTACACCTTC. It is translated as CASSAPGISYGYTF.